Here is one TCR beta chain with its context. The data derive from a study of blood T cell repertoires in COVID-19. For the study at large: The United States, Italy and Spain provided the acute and convalescent COVID-19 samples.

V was cut by 3 bases and J by 2 bases, with 14 bases left in between. Germline loops: CDR1 LNHDA, CDR2 SQIVND (reference sequence). This CDR3 comprises 15 residues. Generated by immunoSEQ multiplex PCR, the TCRdb table keeps only in-frame clones and is missing some. The sample lists some 170,000 clones, about 80% seen once, with 26% in the top ten. The sequence came from a woman in her 70s with acute or convalescent COVID-19. The chain employs TRBV19 and TRBJ2-7, with D possibly TRBD2 on 7 matching bases. The sequencing input was peripheral blood. The CDR3 loop is CASSITSGGAYEQYF. The CDR3 region has the DNA TGTGCCAGTAGTATCACGTCGGGGGGCGCCTACGAGCAGTACTTC.